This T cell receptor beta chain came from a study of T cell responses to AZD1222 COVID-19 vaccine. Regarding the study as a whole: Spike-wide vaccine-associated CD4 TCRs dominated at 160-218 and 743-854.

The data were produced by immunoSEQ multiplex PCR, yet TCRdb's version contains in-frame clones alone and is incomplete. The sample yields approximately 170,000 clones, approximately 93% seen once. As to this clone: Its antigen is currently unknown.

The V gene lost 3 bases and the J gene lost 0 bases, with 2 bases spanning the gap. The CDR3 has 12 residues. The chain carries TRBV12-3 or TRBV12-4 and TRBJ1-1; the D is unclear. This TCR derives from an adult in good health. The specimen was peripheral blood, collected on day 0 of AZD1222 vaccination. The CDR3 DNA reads TGTGCCAGCAGTTTCTTGAACACTGAAGCTTTCTTT. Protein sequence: CASSFLNTEAFF.